A single sample gave rise to the 13 T cell receptor beta chains below, sequenced in a study of shared clonotypes between healthy human individuals. Assay used: immunoSEQ multiplex PCR; TCRdb lists only in-frame clones, some missing. The top ten hold more than 1.5% of the sample, which has roughly 2,000,000 clones, around 95% seen once. Terminally differentiated effector memory CD45RA+ cells were left out of the naive CD8 fraction, which was CD45RO-negative and positively selected for CCR7. The sequenced sample was naive CD8+ T cells from PBMCs. The receptors were sampled from a young man in good health. Some clones in this sample may be carry-over from other donors' samples.

V and J are TRBV27 and TRBJ1-2, with D tentatively TRBD1 (5 bases). Germline CDR1 reads MNHEY; CDR2 reads SMNVEV (reference sequence). The CDR3 has 18 amino acids. V shed 6 bases and J shed 4 bases, with 27 bases lying between them. Written as DNA, the CDR3 is TGTGCCAGCAGCCCCTACCCCGACCCCCACGACAGTGGCTATGGCTACACCTTC. Translating gives CASSPYPDPHDSGYGYTF.

The V call is TRBV14, the J call TRBJ2-7; D is unresolved. Trimming removed 4 bases at V and 5 bases at J, with 21 bases between. CDR3 length: 16 amino acids. Germline V gene lookup returns CDR1 SGHDN and CDR2 FVKESK. The CDR3 region is CASSPLQPVVGHEQYF. The CDR3 DNA follows: TGTGCCAGCAGCCCTCTTCAGCCGGTGGTCGGCCACGAGCAGTACTTC.

On this clone: The same CDR3 arises from other DNA sequences in this sample as well. The gene calls are TRBV4-3 and TRBJ2-1, with 12 bases fitting TRBD2. Unmatched junction bases numbered 1, after V lost 1 base and J lost 9 bases. Germline loops: CDR1 LGHNA, CDR2 YSLEER. The CDR3 covers 14 residues. The CDR3, as DNA: TGCGCCAGCAGCCAAGGACTAGCGGGAGTTGAGCAGTTCTTC. This encodes CASSQGLAGVEQFF.

The chain is built from TRBV7-2 and TRBJ1-5; 8 bases match TRBD1. The V and J ends lost 1 base and 6 bases, in that order; junction bases with no gene match: 2. The CDR3 contains 14 residues. In germline, CDR1 is SGHTA, CDR2 FQGNSA. CDR3 sequence: CASSLDRGSQPQHF. The CDR3 DNA sequence: TGTGCCAGCAGCTTAGACAGGGGGTCTCAGCCCCAGCATTTT. The full variable domain, its missing parts supplied by reference TRBV7-2 and TRBJ1-5, is GAGVSQSPSNKVTEKGKDVELRCDPISGHTALYWYRQSLGQGLEFLIYFQGNSAPDKSGLPSDRFSAERTGGSVSTLTIQRTQQEDSAVYLCASSLDRGSQPQHFGDGTRLSIL.

The V and J genes are TRBV2 and TRBJ2-5, with D perhaps given as TRBD1 or TRBD2 (5 bases each). Germline V gene data show CDR1 as SNHLY and CDR2 as FYNNEI. The length of the CDR3 is 13 residues. Trimming removed 4 bases from V and 4 bases from J, with 10 bases in between. The CDR3 here is CASSGDGGETQYF. CDR3 DNA sequence: TGTGCCAGCAGTGGGGATGGGGGAGAGACCCAGTACTTC.

As concerns this clone: This sample includes further DNA sequences coding for the same CDR3. The chain uses TRBV7-9 and TRBJ2-7; tentative D call: TRBD2 (6 bases). V lost 3 bases to trimming and J lost 7 bases, with 7 bases between them. In germline, CDR1 is SEHNR, CDR2 FQNEAQ (reference sequence). The CDR3 totals 11 residues. Here the CDR3 DNA reads TGTGCCAGCAGCTTTGGGGGGGAGCAGTACTTC. Its translation: CASSFGGEQYF.

This chain connects TRBV2 to TRBJ2-1; 9 nucleotides agree with TRBD2. The CDR3 spans 16 residues. With V trimmed by 4 bases and J by 9 bases, 13 bases remained unmatched. The V gene's germline CDR1 is SNHLY and CDR2 FYNNEI. The CDR3 sequence: CASSGVAGGLGSEQFF. CDR3 DNA: TGTGCCAGCAGTGGGGTCGCGGGAGGGCTTGGGAGTGAGCAGTTCTTC.

The gene calls are TRBV23-1 and TRBJ1-2, with D tentatively TRBD1 (5 bases). TRBV23-1 counts as an open reading frame of uncertain function. V was clipped by 0 bases and J by 6 bases, with 5 bases between them. The CDR3 is 12 amino acids. CDR3 coding DNA: TGCGCCAGCAGTCAATCGGGGGATGGCTACACCTTC. It codes for CASSQSGDGYTF.

This clone was seen only once. The J gene is TRBJ2-5, the V gene TRBV27; D tentatively fits TRBD1 or TRBD2 (6 bases each). The end of the DNA fits TRBJ2-7 better, so the J call may be wrong. The CDR3 length is 17 residues. Germline V gene data show CDR1 as MNHEY and CDR2 as SMNVEV (reference sequence). CDR3 nucleotides: TGTGCCAGCAGTTCGGGGTCATTGGGGGGCATACACTACGAGCAGTACTTC. Translated, it gives CASSSGSLGGIHYEQYF.

This clone has just one count. Other nucleotide sequences from this sample produce the same CDR3. This rearrangement joins TRBV4-1 to TRBJ2-5; possibly TRBD1 for D (6 bases). V dropped 0 bases and J dropped 5 bases, with 13 bases sitting between them. The CDR3 contains 15 residues. Looked up from germline, CDR1 is MGHRA and CDR2 is YSYEKL. CDR3 region: CASSQDRGGGETQYF. In nucleotides, the CDR3 is TGCGCCAGCAGCCAAGATCGAGGGGGTGGTGAGACCCAGTACTTC.

V is TRBV7-9 and J is TRBJ2-3; 9 bases align to TRBD1. Trimming cost V 5 bases and J 5 bases; bases outside gene matches: 8. The CDR3 has 15 residues. The V gene's germline CDR1 is SEHNR and CDR2 FQNEAQ (reference sequence). The CDR3 region is CASSPRTGAQDTQYF. As DNA, the CDR3 is TGTGCCAGCAGCCCCCGGACAGGGGCCCAAGATACGCAGTATTTT.

This clone came up once. The gene calls are TRBV2 and TRBJ1-2; D is unresolved. The germline V and J ends were trimmed by 0 bases and 4 bases, with 12 bases remaining between them. This CDR3 spans 15 amino acids. Germline lookup yields CDR1 SNHLY and CDR2 FYNNEI. The CDR3 loop reads CASSEARQTLYGYTF. Here the CDR3 DNA reads TGTGCCAGCAGTGAAGCGAGGCAGACCCTCTATGGCTACACCTTC.

This rearrangement joins TRBV4-3 to TRBJ1-4, with TRBD1 matching 8 bases. There are 19 residues in the CDR3. Germline V gives CDR1 LGHNA, CDR2 YSLEER. The V gene end was trimmed by 0 bases and the J gene end by 2 bases; junction bases not matched to a gene: 11. The CDR3: CASSQDVMQGASTNEKLFF. In DNA form, the CDR3 reads TGCGCCAGCAGCCAAGATGTAATGCAGGGGGCCTCGACTAATGAAAAACTGTTTTTT.